This paragraph reports one TCR beta chain. What it recognizes is unknown. This entry is derived from a study of blood T cell dynamics during melanoma immunotherapy. The CDR3 covers 15 residues. V was trimmed by 1 base and J by 0 bases, leaving 8 bases between them. Per germline, CDR1 SGHTS and CDR2 YDEGEE. Time point given: pre-treatment baseline. Blood was drawn before treatment and at week 3 after checkpoint blockade. Each bulk PBMC sample had roughly 400 ng DNA loaded. The table came from immunoSEQ multiplex PCR; TCRdb's copy has only in-frame clones and leaves some out. The repertoire has fewer than 20,000 clones, more than 85% of them found once; the top ten carry 1.5% to 2%. Findings and limits, study-wide: PBMC repertoires of eventual disease-control patients split at W3 into clonality or diversity gains.

The source is a human donor with melanoma. The rearrangement uses TRBV5-8 and TRBJ1-3; no definite D call. Source: blood, taken from a patient treated with checkpoint blockade. Written as DNA, the CDR3 is TGTGCCAGCAGCTTGAGGCAGGTCTCTGGAAACACCATATATTTT. Translating gives CASSLRQVSGNTIYF. The complete variable domain, with remaining parts taken from reference TRBV5-8 and TRBJ1-3, reads EAGVTQSPTHLIKTRGQQATLRCSPISGHTSVYWYQQALGLGLQFLLWYDEGEERNRGNFPPRFSGRQFPNYSSELNVNALELEDSALYLCASSLRQVSGNTIYFGEGSWLTVV.